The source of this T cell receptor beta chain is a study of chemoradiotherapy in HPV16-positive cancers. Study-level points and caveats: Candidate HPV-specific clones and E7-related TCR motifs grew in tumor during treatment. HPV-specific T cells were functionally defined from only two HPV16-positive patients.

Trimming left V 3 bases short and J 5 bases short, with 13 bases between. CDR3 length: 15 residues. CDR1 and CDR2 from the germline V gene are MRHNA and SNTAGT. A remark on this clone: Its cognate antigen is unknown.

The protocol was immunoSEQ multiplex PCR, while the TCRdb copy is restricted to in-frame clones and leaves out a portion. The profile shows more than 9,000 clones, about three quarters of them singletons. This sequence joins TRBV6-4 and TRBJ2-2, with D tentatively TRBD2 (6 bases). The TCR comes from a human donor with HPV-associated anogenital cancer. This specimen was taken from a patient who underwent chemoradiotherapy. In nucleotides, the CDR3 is TGTGCCAGCAGTGAGGAGGGCGTCACGACCGGGGAGCTGTTTTTT. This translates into CASSEEGVTTGELFF.